The rows below give T cell receptor beta chains drawn from one sample of a study of blood T cell repertoires in COVID-19. Using immunoSEQ multiplex PCR, the repertoire was profiled, and TCRdb retains in-frame clones only, with some absent. The table lists about 85,000 clones, around 90% of them singletons. Sequenced: peripheral blood. The receptors stem from a human donor with active COVID-19. The donor label of this sample is uncertain. Both conserved end residues are part of each CDR3. The order of the fields is clone size, D gene, J gene, V gene, CDR3 DNA, CDR3 protein. A D gene is named only where the DNA matches it firmly. Some rows mark clone size as missing; the rest say once, few, many or name a class of expanded clone.

size: NA
D: TRBD2
J: TRBJ2-5
V: TRBV19
DNA: TGTGCCAGTAGTACCGGGACTAGCATTATGGAGACCCAGTACTTC
CDR3: CASSTGTSIMETQYF

size: NA
D: TRBD1
J: TRBJ1-2
V: TRBV6-6
DNA: TGTGCCAGCTCACAGGGGGATGGCTACACCTTC
CDR3: CASSQGDGYTF

size: NA
D: NA
J: TRBJ1-2
V: TRBV5-4
DNA: TGTGCCAGCAGCTTGGGAGAATGGGGGGGCTTTTATGGCTACACCTTC
CDR3: CASSLGEWGGFYGYTF

size: NA
D: TRBD1
J: TRBJ1-5
V: TRBV2
DNA: TGTGCCAGCAAGGACAGGGGGCAGGTTCAGCCCCAGCATTTT
CDR3: CASKDRGQVQPQHF

size: NA
D: NA
J: TRBJ2-7
V: TRBV5-1
DNA: TGCGCCAGCAGCTTGGGACAGGCGACTACCTACGAGCAGTACTTC
CDR3: CASSLGQATTYEQYF

size: NA
D: NA
J: TRBJ2-1
V: TRBV3-1/TRBV3-2
DNA: TGTGCCAGCAGCCAGCTTAACGGGGGGCTAAACAATGAGCAGTTCTTC
CDR3: CASSQLNGGLNNEQFF

size: NA
D: NA
J: TRBJ2-3
V: TRBV2
DNA: TGTGCCAGCACCCGGGACTCCCGAGATACGCAGTATTTT
CDR3: CASTRDSRDTQYF

size: NA
D: TRBD2
J: TRBJ2-1
V: TRBV11-2
DNA: TGTGCCAGCAGTCCCGCTCCCAGCGGGGGGCGGGGGAATGAGCAGTTCTTC
CDR3: CASSPAPSGGRGNEQFF

size: NA
D: TRBD2
J: TRBJ2-1
V: TRBV6-4
DNA: TGTGCCAGCAGTGACTCAACGGCGGGGGGAAGTTATGAGCAGTTCTTC
CDR3: CASSDSTAGGSYEQFF

size: NA
D: NA
J: TRBJ2-7
V: TRBV2
DNA: TGTGCCAGCTCAACAGGGCCTCCAGCCTACGAGCAGTACTTC
CDR3: CASSTGPPAYEQYF

size: NA
D: NA
J: TRBJ1-2
V: TRBV27
DNA: TGTGCCAGCAGTGCCCCGGGTAGAGATGGGTCTTATGGCTACACCTTC
CDR3: CASSAPGRDGSYGYTF

size: NA
D: TRBD1
J: TRBJ1-5
V: TRBV10-2
DNA: TGCGCCAGCAGGGGGACAGGGGGCCCTTTCATGCCCCAGCATTTT
CDR3: CASRGTGGPFMPQHF

size: NA
D: NA
J: TRBJ1-2
V: TRBV7-8
DNA: TGTGCCAGCAGCTTGGTTAGAGCGGTGGGCTATGGCTACACCTTC
CDR3: CASSLVRAVGYGYTF

size: NA
D: TRBD1
J: TRBJ2-7
V: TRBV19
DNA: TGTGCCAGTATGAGAAGGACAGGGGGCTACGAGCAGTACTTC
CDR3: CASMRRTGGYEQYF

size: NA
D: TRBD2
J: TRBJ2-5
V: TRBV10-2
DNA: TGCGCCGACCTTAGCGGGGGAGAGACCCAGTACTTC
CDR3: CADLSGGETQYF

size: NA
D: NA
J: TRBJ1-2
V: TRBV11-2
DNA: TGTGCCAGCAGCTTAGATCTTGTGGGCGCCTATGGCTACACCTTC
CDR3: CASSLDLVGAYGYTF

size: NA
D: NA
J: TRBJ1-6
V: TRBV28
DNA: TGTGCCAGCACTCCAGGAAATTCACCCCTCCACTTT
CDR3: CASTPGNSPLHF

size: NA
D: NA
J: TRBJ1-6
V: TRBV4-3
DNA: TGCGCCAGCAGCCAAGATAGCAGGGGATGGGATTCACCCCTCCACTTT
CDR3: CASSQDSRGWDSPLHF

size: NA
D: NA
J: TRBJ2-2
V: TRBV4-1
DNA: TGCGCCAGCAGCCAATCTGGCGGAAACACCGGGGAGCTGTTTTTT
CDR3: CASSQSGGNTGELFF

size: NA
D: TRBD2
J: TRBJ2-7
V: TRBV7-2
DNA: TGTGCCAGCAGATTCGCGGGGGGACCCTACGAGCAGTACTTC
CDR3: CASRFAGGPYEQYF

size: NA
D: TRBD1
J: TRBJ2-7
V: TRBV18
DNA: TGTGCCAGCTCATCACAGGGGGAGCAGTACTTC
CDR3: CASSSQGEQYF

size: NA
D: NA
J: TRBJ1-4
V: TRBV7-9
DNA: TGTGCCAGCAGCTTTCCTCTGGGCCCTAATGAAAAACTGTTTTTT
CDR3: CASSFPLGPNEKLFF

size: NA
D: TRBD2
J: TRBJ2-3
V: TRBV3-1/TRBV3-2
DNA: TGTGCCAGCAGCCCGGGACTAGCAGATACGCAGTATTTT
CDR3: CASSPGLADTQYF

size: NA
D: TRBD1
J: TRBJ1-2
V: TRBV3-1/TRBV3-2
DNA: TGTGCCAGCAGCCAAGGCCAGGGGGCGGCTGGCTACACCTTC
CDR3: CASSQGQGAAGYTF

size: few
D: TRBD2
J: TRBJ2-1
V: TRBV7-6
DNA: TGTGCCAGCAGCTTAGCGTCTAGCGGGGGTAGTGAGCAGTTCTTC
CDR3: CASSLASSGGSEQFF

size: NA
D: NA
J: TRBJ1-1
V: TRBV5-1
DNA: TGCGCCAGCAGCTACCTGGCAGGGCAGAACACTGAAGCTTTCTTT
CDR3: CASSYLAGQNTEAFF

size: NA
D: NA
J: TRBJ2-3
V: TRBV7-8
DNA: TGTGCCAGCAGGCCCACTATAGATACGCAGTATTTT
CDR3: CASRPTIDTQYF

size: NA
D: TRBD1
J: TRBJ2-7
V: TRBV19
DNA: TGTGCCAGTAGTACCGACAGGGGGTTGGACGAGCAGTACTTC
CDR3: CASSTDRGLDEQYF

size: once
D: NA
J: TRBJ2-3
V: TRBV29-1
DNA: TGCAGCGTCGTCGCCCCCAGCAGGGGGGAGTACACAGATACGCAGTATTTT
CDR3: CSVVAPSRGEYTDTQYF

size: NA
D: NA
J: TRBJ2-3
V: TRBV20-1
DNA: TGCAGTGCTAGTGGTGGGGCGGGCACAGATACGCAGTATTTT
CDR3: CSASGGAGTDTQYF

size: NA
D: NA
J: TRBJ2-2
V: TRBV24-1
DNA: TGTGCCACCAGTGACGGTCGGGAGCTGTTTTTT
CDR3: CATSDGRELFF

size: NA
D: TRBD1
J: TRBJ1-1
V: TRBV14
DNA: TGTGCCAGCAGCCAACTTGGTACGGGGACAGCGATAATGAACACTGAAGCTTTCTTT
CDR3: CASSQLGTGTAIMNTEAFF

size: NA
D: TRBD2
J: TRBJ2-3
V: TRBV19
DNA: TGTGCCAGTAGTATCCAGTTCGTCGGCGCTAGCGGGGGGGCCGCGGATACGCAGTATTTT
CDR3: CASSIQFVGASGGAADTQYF

size: once
D: NA
J: TRBJ2-1
V: TRBV5-1
DNA: TGCGCCAGCAGCTTGGGCGGGGGCCAACTCTACAATGAGCAGTTCTTC
CDR3: CASSLGGGQLYNEQFF

size: once
D: NA
J: TRBJ1-1
V: TRBV28
DNA: TGTGCCAGCAGTGTGGACATATGGAACACTGAAGCTTTCTTT
CDR3: CASSVDIWNTEAFF

size: NA
D: NA
J: TRBJ1-5
V: TRBV29-1
DNA: TGCAGCGTTGCGTACAGGGTCGGTCAGCCCCAGCATTTT
CDR3: CSVAYRVGQPQHF

size: NA
D: NA
J: TRBJ1-5
V: TRBV6-6
DNA: TGTGCCAGCAGCCGACAGAGCAATCAGCCCCAGCATTTT
CDR3: CASSRQSNQPQHF

size: once
D: NA
J: TRBJ1-2
V: TRBV11-3
DNA: TGTGCCACCGACAGCAGGGTGACAGGCTACACCTTC
CDR3: CATDSRVTGYTF

size: NA
D: NA
J: TRBJ2-2
V: TRBV18
DNA: TGTGCCAGCTCCCCTACGACCACCGGAGGGGGCCCCGGGGAGCTGTTTTTT
CDR3: CASSPTTTGGGPGELFF

size: NA
D: TRBD1
J: TRBJ1-3
V: TRBV7-2
DNA: TGTGCCAGCAGCCATTCGGACAGGCTCTATTGGAACACCATATATTTT
CDR3: CASSHSDRLYWNTIYF

size: few
D: NA
J: TRBJ1-5
V: TRBV19
DNA: TGTGCCAGTAGCGTCGCGGTTATAGATCAGCCCCAGCATTTT
CDR3: CASSVAVIDQPQHF

size: once
D: TRBD2
J: TRBJ2-4
V: TRBV3-1/TRBV3-2
DNA: TGTGCCAGCAGCCAAGATAGGGCGGGAGGGAGGAACATTCAGTACTTC
CDR3: CASSQDRAGGRNIQYF

size: NA
D: TRBD1
J: TRBJ1-2
V: TRBV4-1
DNA: TGCGCCAGCAGCCAGGCTGGACAGGGGTTTTTCTATGGCTACACCTTC
CDR3: CASSQAGQGFFYGYTF

size: NA
D: TRBD1
J: TRBJ1-2
V: TRBV28
DNA: TGTGCCAGCAGTTTATATCTTAACCGGGACAGACCCTATGGCTACACCTTC
CDR3: CASSLYLNRDRPYGYTF

size: NA
D: NA
J: TRBJ2-5
V: TRBV11-1
DNA: TGTGCCAGCAGCTTAGTGGTTCGGCAAGAGACCCAGTACTTC
CDR3: CASSLVVRQETQYF

size: NA
D: NA
J: TRBJ1-5
V: TRBV6-5
DNA: TGTGCCAGCAGCCCCGGAGTCGAGGATTGGCCCCAGCATTTT
CDR3: CASSPGVEDWPQHF

size: NA
D: NA
J: TRBJ1-5
V: TRBV28
DNA: TGTGCCAGCAGTTTACTAGCGAGGCAGCCCCAGCATTTT
CDR3: CASSLLARQPQHF

size: NA
D: TRBD1
J: TRBJ2-2
V: TRBV12-5
DNA: TGTGCTAGTGGAACCGGGACAGGGGCCACCGGGGAGCTGTTTTTT
CDR3: CASGTGTGATGELFF

size: NA
D: TRBD1
J: TRBJ1-1
V: TRBV6-6
DNA: TGTGCCAGCAGTCGCGACAGGGTGAACACTGAAGCTTTCTTT
CDR3: CASSRDRVNTEAFF

size: NA
D: NA
J: TRBJ2-2
V: TRBV9
DNA: TGTGCCAGCAGCGCCGGGGATTCTTCTTACACCGGGGAGCTGTTTTTT
CDR3: CASSAGDSSYTGELFF

size: NA
D: NA
J: TRBJ1-2
V: TRBV24-1
DNA: TGTGCCACCAGTGATTTGGGCACCCTTAACTATGGCTACACCTTC
CDR3: CATSDLGTLNYGYTF

size: NA
D: NA
J: TRBJ1-1
V: TRBV12-3/TRBV12-4
DNA: TGTGCCAGCAGAACAGGGTTCACTGAAGCTTTCTTT
CDR3: CASRTGFTEAFF

size: NA
D: NA
J: TRBJ2-2
V: TRBV5-1
DNA: TGCGCCAGCAGCGGGTCAGGTTCCCCGAACACCGGGGAGCTGTTTTTT
CDR3: CASSGSGSPNTGELFF

size: NA
D: NA
J: TRBJ2-7
V: TRBV7-9
DNA: TGTGCCAGCAGCTCAGGGGACTACGAGCAGTACTTC
CDR3: CASSSGDYEQYF

size: NA
D: NA
J: TRBJ2-5
V: TRBV19
DNA: TGTGCCAGTAGTATAGTTGGGGGAGGAGGTCAAGAGACCCAGTACTTC
CDR3: CASSIVGGGGQETQYF

size: NA
D: TRBD2
J: TRBJ2-3
V: TRBV19
DNA: TGTGCCAGTGGTGCGAGCGCTAGCGGGGGGCGGGGGTATTTT
CDR3: CASGASASGGRGYF

size: NA
D: TRBD1
J: TRBJ1-1
V: TRBV11-2
DNA: TGTGCCAGCAGCTTAACGGGGACAGGGTGGAACACTGAAGCTTTCTTT
CDR3: CASSLTGTGWNTEAFF

size: NA
D: NA
J: TRBJ2-3
V: TRBV5-1
DNA: TGCGCCAGCACCGCCCAGGGTGGAGATACGCAGTATTTT
CDR3: CASTAQGGDTQYF